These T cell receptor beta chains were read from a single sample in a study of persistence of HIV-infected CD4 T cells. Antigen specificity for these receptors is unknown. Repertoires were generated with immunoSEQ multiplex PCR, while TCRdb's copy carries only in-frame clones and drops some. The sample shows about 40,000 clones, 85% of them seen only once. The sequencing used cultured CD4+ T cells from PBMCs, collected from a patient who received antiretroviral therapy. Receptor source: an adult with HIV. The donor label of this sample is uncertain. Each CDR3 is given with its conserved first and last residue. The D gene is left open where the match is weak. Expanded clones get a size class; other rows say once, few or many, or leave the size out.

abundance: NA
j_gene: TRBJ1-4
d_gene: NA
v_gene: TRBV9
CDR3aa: CASSPGPNEKLFF
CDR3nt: TGTGCCAGCAGCCCGGGCCCTAATGAAAAACTGTTTTTT

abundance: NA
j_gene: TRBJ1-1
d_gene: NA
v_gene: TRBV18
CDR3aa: CASSPNLNTEAFF
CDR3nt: TGTGCCAGCTCTCCCAACTTGAACACTGAAGCTTTCTTT

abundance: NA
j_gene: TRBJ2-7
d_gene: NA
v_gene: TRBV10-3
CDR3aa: CAIKGDYLYEQYF
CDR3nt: TGTGCCATCAAGGGGGACTACCTCTACGAGCAGTACTTC

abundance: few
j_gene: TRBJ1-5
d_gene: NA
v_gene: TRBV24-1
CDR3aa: CATSEGRESQPQHF
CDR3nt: TGTGCCACCAGTGAGGGCAGGGAGAGTCAGCCCCAGCATTTT

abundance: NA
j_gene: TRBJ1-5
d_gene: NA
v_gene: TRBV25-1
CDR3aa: CASRLENQPQHF
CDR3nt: TGTGCCAGCAGATTGGAGAATCAGCCCCAGCATTTT

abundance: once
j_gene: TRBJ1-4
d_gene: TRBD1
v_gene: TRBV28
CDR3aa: CASSLTGEGSEKLFF
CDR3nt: TGTGCCAGCAGTCTCACAGGGGAGGGGAGTGAAAAACTGTTTTTT

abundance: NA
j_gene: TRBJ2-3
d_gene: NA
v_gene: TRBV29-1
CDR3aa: CSVEATGRDTQYF
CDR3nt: TGCAGCGTTGAGGCGACAGGGAGGGATACGCAGTATTTT

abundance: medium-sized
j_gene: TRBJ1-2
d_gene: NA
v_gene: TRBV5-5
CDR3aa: CASSSGESYGYTF
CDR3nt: TGTGCCAGCAGCTCAGGGGAGAGCTATGGCTACACCTTC

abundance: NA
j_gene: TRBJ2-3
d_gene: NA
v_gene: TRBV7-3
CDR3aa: CASSPSDRFTQYF
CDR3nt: TGTGCCAGCAGCCCTTCGGACAGATTTACGCAGTATTTT

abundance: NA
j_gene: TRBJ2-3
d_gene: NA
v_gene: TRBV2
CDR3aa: CASRTLSGVDTQYF
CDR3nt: TGTGCCAGCAGAACTCTTAGCGGAGTAGATACGCAGTATTTT